This TCR beta chain came from a study of T cell responses to AZD1222 COVID-19 vaccine. The table came from immunoSEQ multiplex PCR; TCRdb's copy has only in-frame clones and leaves some out. The table has approximately 140,000 clones, 70% to 90% seen once. CDR3 length equals 18 residues. Losses at the gene ends were 4 bases for V and 5 bases for J; bases not matched to a gene: 18. From germline, CDR1 is MNHEY and CDR2 SMNVEV (reference sequence). The clonotype comes from an adult in good health. Here the sequenced sample was peripheral blood, taken on day 0 of AZD1222 vaccination. The genes are TRBV27 and TRBJ2-5; 8 bases agree with TRBD1. CDR3 amino acids: CASSSRTGSGPRWETQYF. In DNA form, the CDR3 reads TGTGCCAGCAGTTCCCGGACAGGGTCAGGACCGAGGTGGGAGACCCAGTACTTC.